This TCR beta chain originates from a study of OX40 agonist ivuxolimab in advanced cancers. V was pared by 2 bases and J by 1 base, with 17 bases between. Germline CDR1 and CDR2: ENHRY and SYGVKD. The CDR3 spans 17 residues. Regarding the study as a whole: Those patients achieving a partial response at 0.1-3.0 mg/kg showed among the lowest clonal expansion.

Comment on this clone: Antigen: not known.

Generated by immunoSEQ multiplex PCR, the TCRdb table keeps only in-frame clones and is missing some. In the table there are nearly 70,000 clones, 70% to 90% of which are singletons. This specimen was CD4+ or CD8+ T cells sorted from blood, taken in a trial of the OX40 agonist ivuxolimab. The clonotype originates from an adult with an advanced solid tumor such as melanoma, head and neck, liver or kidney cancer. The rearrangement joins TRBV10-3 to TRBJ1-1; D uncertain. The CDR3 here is CAISERGRTRQNTEAFF. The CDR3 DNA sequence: TGTGCCATCAGTGAGAGAGGGAGGACCAGACAGAACACTGAAGCTTTCTTT.